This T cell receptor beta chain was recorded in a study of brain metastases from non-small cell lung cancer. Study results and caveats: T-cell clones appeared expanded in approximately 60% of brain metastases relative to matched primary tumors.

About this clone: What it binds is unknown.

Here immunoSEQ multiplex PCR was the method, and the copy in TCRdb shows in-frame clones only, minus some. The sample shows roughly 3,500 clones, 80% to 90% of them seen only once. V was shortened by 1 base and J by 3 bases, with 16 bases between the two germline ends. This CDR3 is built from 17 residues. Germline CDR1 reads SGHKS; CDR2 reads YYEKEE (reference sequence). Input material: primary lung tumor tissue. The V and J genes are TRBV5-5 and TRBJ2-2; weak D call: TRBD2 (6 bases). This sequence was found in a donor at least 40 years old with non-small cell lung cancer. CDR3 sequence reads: CASSLYAGFLDTGELFF. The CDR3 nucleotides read TGTGCCAGCAGCTTGTATGCGGGGTTTCTGGACACCGGGGAGCTGTTTTTT.